The 27 T cell receptor beta chains listed next were all sequenced from one sample in a study of T cell clones after liver transplantation. Libraries were prepared by immunoSEQ multiplex PCR; TCRdb keeps only in-frame clonotypes and omits some of them. The top ten hold around 8.5% of the sample, which has 40,000 to 65,000 clones, roughly 80% seen once. Specimen: CD4+ T cells from blood, collected before liver transplant. These receptors were taken from a human donor who received a liver transplant.

The chain recombines TRBV19 with TRBJ2-3; 10 nucleotides match TRBD2. Germline CDR1 reads LNHDA; CDR2 reads SQIVND (reference sequence). V lost 5 bases, J lost 4 bases, and 9 bases stayed unmatched. CDR3 size: 16 residues. CDR3 amino acids: CASSLSSGGASDTQYF. In nucleotides, the CDR3 is TGTGCCAGTAGTCTCTCGAGCGGGGGGGCTTCAGATACGCAGTATTTT.

The CDR3 DNA sequence: TGTGCCAGCAGCCCCCTGAGCTCCGAGCAGTACTTC. Translation: CASSPLSSEQYF. The V gene is TRBV11-2, the J gene TRBJ2-7; D unresolved. V lost 5 bases to trimming and J lost 6 bases, with 11 bases between them. Germline V gene lookup returns CDR1 SGHAT and CDR2 FQNNGV. The CDR3 is 12 residues long.

The V call is TRBV2, the J call TRBJ1-1; 8 nucleotides align to TRBD1. The CDR3 length is 14 residues. The trim removed 4 bases at V and 1 base at J, leaving 2 bases unmatched. Germline V lookup: CDR1 SNHLY, CDR2 FYNNEI. CDR3 in amino acids: CASSVQGGNTEAFF. The CDR3 region has the DNA TGTGCCAGCAGTGTACAGGGGGGGAACACTGAAGCTTTCTTT.

The V and J genes are TRBV25-1 and TRBJ2-2, with D possibly matching TRBD1 (5 bases). The V and J ends lost 1 base and 4 bases respectively, with 13 bases between them. Per the germline V gene, CDR1 is MGHDK and CDR2 is SYGVNS. The CDR3 extends over 16 amino acids. The CDR3 nucleotides read TGTGCCAGCAGTGAATTTGCCAGGGCGCCCACCGGGGAGCTGTTTTTT. Protein sequence: CASSEFARAPTGELFF.

The chain links TRBV18 to TRBJ1-1; TRBD1 agrees at 8 bases. Germline CDR1 and CDR2: KGHSH and LQKENI. CDR3 length: 15 residues. J gave up 3 bases and V 6 bases, and 9 bases lay outside the gene matches. CDR3 in amino acids: CASSPRTGTYTEAFF. The CDR3 DNA reads TGTGCCAGCTCGCCTCGGACAGGGACTTACACTGAAGCTTTCTTT.

The genes are TRBV6-1 and TRBJ2-7; D could derive from TRBD1 or TRBD2 (5 bases each). The V end lost 7 bases, the J end lost 5 bases, and 15 bases lay between the germline ends. The length of the CDR3 is 13 residues. CDR1 is MNHNS and CDR2 is SASEGT in the germline V gene. The CDR3 coding sequence is TGTGCCAGCACGAACAGAAGAGGGGACGAGCAGTACTTC. Amino acids: CASTNRRGDEQYF.

The CDR3 DNA sequence: TGTGCCAGCAGCCAATCCACCGGGGGGAAAACCCAGTACTTC. Protein sequence: CASSQSTGGKTQYF. The J gene is TRBJ2-5, the V gene TRBV7-6, with TRBD2 identical over 7 bases. The length of the CDR3 is 14 residues. The junction had 11 bases not matched to a gene; V was cut back by 5 bases and J by 8 bases. Looked up from germline, CDR1 is SGHVS and CDR2 is FNYEAQ.

This rearrangement joins TRBV18 to TRBJ1-1; D not certain. The CDR3 sequence is 12 residues long. Trimming left V 0 bases short and J 8 bases short, with 7 bases between. Germline CDR1 KGHSH, CDR2 LQKENI. Here the CDR3 reads CASSPPIPEAFF. The CDR3 DNA sequence: TGTGCCAGCTCACCACCCATCCCCGAAGCTTTCTTT. The full variable domain, rest sourced from reference TRBV18 and TRBJ1-1, is NAGVMQNPRHLVRRRGQEARLRCSPMKGHSHVYWYRQLPEEGLKFMVYLQKENIIDESGMPKERFSAEFPKEGPSILRIQQVVRGDSAAYFCASSPPIPEAFFGQGTRLTVV.

The CDR3: CASSESGRRADTEAFF. CDR3 sequence (DNA): TGTGCCAGCAGTGAATCCGGGAGGAGGGCTGACACTGAAGCTTTCTTT. The genes are TRBV6-1 and TRBJ1-1; D not certain. This CDR3 spans 16 amino acids. CDR1 MNHNS and CDR2 SASEGT come from the germline V gene. The V and J ends lost 2 bases and 3 bases respectively, with 16 bases between them.

The chain employs TRBV6-5 and TRBJ2-2; D remains ambiguous. V gave up 6 bases and J gave up 0 bases, with 11 bases separating them. This CDR3 is built from 15 residues. Germline CDR1 is MNHEY and CDR2 is SVGAGI. The CDR3 sequence is CASSDPTTNTGELFF. The CDR3 DNA reads TGTGCCAGCAGCGACCCTACCACGAACACCGGGGAGCTGTTTTTT.

The genes are TRBV7-2 and TRBJ1-5, with D maybe TRBD1 (5 bases). Deletions cut 4 bases from V and 7 bases from J, with 14 bases between. The CDR3 runs 14 residues. Germline V lookup: CDR1 SGHTA, CDR2 FQGNSA. The CDR3, as DNA: TGTGCCAGCAGCTGGGGCAGGGCTGGGCAGCCCCAGCATTTT. This gives the protein CASSWGRAGQPQHF.

Remarks on this clone: Other DNA sequences in the sample encode the same CDR3. The chain recombines TRBV6-5 with TRBJ1-4; D unresolved. The V end lost 2 bases, the J end lost 0 bases, and 7 bases lay between the germline ends. Germline-derived CDR1 and CDR2 are MNHEY and SVGAGI. The CDR3 loop spans 15 amino acids. This CDR3 is CASSYKGATNEKLFF. The CDR3 nucleotides are TGTGCCAGCAGTTACAAGGGAGCAACTAATGAAAAACTGTTTTTT.

The V and J genes are TRBV4-3 and TRBJ2-1; possibly TRBD1 or TRBD2 for D (6 bases each). The germline CDR1 and CDR2 sequences are LGHNA and YSLEER. CDR3 length equals 19 residues. Deletions cut 4 bases from V and 0 bases from J, with 22 bases between. The CDR3 is CASSRSGARGASSYNEQFF. The CDR3 DNA reads as TGCGCCAGCAGCCGGTCGGGGGCGAGGGGAGCAAGCTCCTACAATGAGCAGTTCTTC.

The chain recombines TRBV7-3 with TRBJ2-2; TRBD2 aligns across 9 bases. The CDR3 has 13 residues. Germline V gene sequence: CDR1 SGHTA, CDR2 FQGTGA. The junction had 3 bases not matched to a gene; V was cut back by 5 bases and J by 8 bases. CDR3 amino acids: CASSPGLAGELFF. The CDR3 DNA follows: TGTGCCAGCAGCCCCGGACTAGCGGGGGAGCTGTTTTTT.

The V gene is TRBV11-3, the J gene TRBJ2-2; 8 positions match TRBD2. CDR3 length equals 14 residues. Germline V gene sequence: CDR1 SGHNT, CDR2 YENEEA. Unmatched junction bases numbered 3, after V lost 8 bases and J lost 1 base. CDR3 residues: CASASGGNTGELFF. The CDR3 nucleotides are TGTGCCAGCGCAAGCGGGGGGAACACCGGGGAGCTGTTTTTT.

The table lists this clone with a count of one. The rearrangement links TRBV6-1 to TRBJ1-1; the D is unclear. There are 12 residues in the CDR3. Germline CDR1 is MNHNS and CDR2 is SASEGT. V shed 10 bases and J shed 8 bases, with 17 bases lying between them. The chain's CDR3 is CAIPPAAEEAFF. The CDR3 nucleotides are TGTGCCATACCACCGGCAGCCGAGGAAGCTTTCTTT.

The rearrangement uses TRBV9 and TRBJ1-1; D gene ambiguous. The CDR3 covers 14 residues. V lost 6 bases and J lost 5, with 17 bases in between. In germline, CDR1 is SGDLS, CDR2 YYNGEE. CDR3 loop: CASTTGATVTEAFF. The CDR3 DNA reads TGTGCCAGCACCACGGGAGCGACTGTAACTGAAGCTTTCTTT.

The J gene is TRBJ2-1, the V gene TRBV7-2; TRBD2 agrees at 8 bases. Germline V gene data show CDR1 as SGHTA and CDR2 as FQGNSA. The CDR3 is made up of 18 amino acids. V dropped 5 bases and J dropped 4; count of bases not matched to a gene: 16. This chain's CDR3 is CASSPYTPPTSAYNEQFF. In DNA form, the CDR3 reads TGTGCCAGCAGCCCGTACACCCCACCGACTAGCGCTTACAATGAGCAGTTCTTC.

This clone was detected only once. The chain uses TRBV10-2 and TRBJ2-7; 8 bases are shared with TRBD2. The V segment lost 5 bases and the J segment 3 bases; nucleotides outside the gene matches: 6. There are 14 residues in the CDR3. The germline V gene encodes CDR1 WSHSY and CDR2 SAAADI. CDR3: CASSPQREHYEQYF. CDR3 bases: TGCGCCAGCAGTCCCCAGCGGGAGCACTACGAGCAGTACTTC.

V usage is TRBV10-3 and J usage is TRBJ2-7, with D possibly TRBD2 on 5 matching bases. Deletions cut 0 bases from V and 2 bases from J, with 5 bases between. Germline-derived CDR1 and CDR2 are ENHRY and SYGVKD. The CDR3 contains 13 residues. The CDR3 reads CAISESRAYEQYF. CDR3 sequence (DNA): TGTGCCATCAGTGAGTCGCGGGCCTACGAGCAGTACTTC.

The chain carries TRBV9 and TRBJ1-1, with D uncertain. CDR1 and CDR2 (germline): SGDLS, YYNGEE. The CDR3 is 15 residues long. Trimming took 0 bases from V and 0 from J, leaving 9 bases between them. The CDR3 spells CASSVVGSVNTEAFF. The CDR3 coding sequence is TGTGCCAGCAGCGTAGTGGGGTCGGTGAACACTGAAGCTTTCTTT.

The rearrangement uses TRBV7-2 and TRBJ2-7; 9 bases line up with TRBD2. J lost 5 bases, V lost 2 bases, and 7 bases had no gene match. In germline, CDR1 is SGHTA, CDR2 FQGNSA. CDR3 length: 15 amino acids. The CDR3 region is CASSLSAGGVNEQYF. In nucleotides, the CDR3 is TGTGCCAGCAGCTTAAGTGCGGGGGGGGTGAACGAGCAGTACTTC.

The rearrangement joins TRBV25-1 to TRBJ2-5; no clear D gene. The germline V gene has CDR1 MGHDK and CDR2 SYGVNS. CDR3 length: 13 residues. V gave up 5 bases and J gave up 0 bases, with 7 bases separating them. CDR3 nucleotide sequence: TGTGCCAGCAGTCGGGCAGACCAAGAGACCCAGTACTTC. It translates to CASSRADQETQYF. Full variable domain (outside the CDR3, taken from reference TRBV25-1 and TRBJ2-5): EADIYQTPRYLVIGTGKKITLECSQTMGHDKMYWYQQDPGMELHLIHYSYGVNSTEKGDLSSESTVSRIRTEHFPLTLESARPSHTSQYLCASSRADQETQYFGPGTRLLVL.

The chain employs TRBV6-1 and TRBJ2-5; 14 bases match TRBD2. Germline V lookup: CDR1 MNHNS, CDR2 SASEGT. The CDR3 consists of 15 residues. The ends lost 6 bases at V and 4 bases at J; junction bases unmatched: 4. CDR3 loop: CASRVTSGGGETQYF. The CDR3 DNA is TGTGCCAGCAGGGTGACTAGCGGGGGGGGAGAGACCCAGTACTTC.

The chain employs TRBV15 and TRBJ2-5; D gene uncertain. CDR1 is LNHNV, CDR2 YYDKDF, per germline (reference sequence). Trimming removed 1 base at V and 1 base at J, with 10 bases between. This CDR3 contains 15 residues. In DNA, the CDR3 is TGTGCCACCAGCAGAGGTGAGACGGGCCAAGAGACCCAGTACTTC. Protein: CATSRGETGQETQYF.

Only a few counts were recorded for this clone. The rearrangement links TRBV9 to TRBJ2-1; 11 bases fit TRBD2. The germline V gene encodes CDR1 SGDLS and CDR2 YYNGEE. With 3 bases clipped from V and 4 bases from J, the junction kept 9 bases outside the gene matches. The CDR3 spans 17 residues. CDR3 DNA sequence: TGTGCCAGCAGCGCTCCTAGCGGGGGGCCTTCTTACAATGAGCAGTTCTTC. As protein: CASSAPSGGPSYNEQFF. Combining the CDR3 with reference TRBV9 and TRBJ2-1 gives the whole variable domain DSGVTQTPKHLITATGQRVTLRCSPRSGDLSVYWYQQSLDQGLQFLIQYYNGEERAKGNILERFSAQQFPDLHSELNLSSLELGDSALYFCASSAPSGGPSYNEQFFGPGTRLTVL.

This clone was picked up a small number of times. This chain connects TRBV6-6 to TRBJ2-1, with D unclear. The V end lost 7 bases, the J end lost 7 bases, and 8 bases lay between the germline ends. The germline gives CDR1 MNHNY, CDR2 SVGAGI (reference sequence). The CDR3 is 11 amino acids. This chain's CDR3 is CASTRLNEQFF. The CDR3 bases are TGTGCCAGCACTCGGCTAAATGAGCAGTTCTTC.